A single sample is the source of the 15 T cell receptor beta chains below, sequenced in a study of metastatic and nonmetastatic thyroid tumors. TCRdb redid the clone calls on the PCR reads using MiXCR. The sample gives some 36,000 clones, about 17% of which show up once; less than 7.5% is in the top ten. Ahead of thyroid surgery, no patient had received treatment of any kind. The specimen sequenced was blood. The receptors come from a male donor with papillary thyroid cancer or a benign thyroid nodule (not recorded which). Some clones in this sample may be carry-over from other donors' samples.

This clone was counted ten times or more. This sample includes further DNA sequences coding for the same CDR3. CDR3 residues: CASSPRTAGDTEAFF. The CDR3 nucleotides read TGTGCCAGCAGTCCCCGGACAGCGGGGGACACTGAAGCTTTCTTT. The chain recombines TRBV12-3 or TRBV12-4 with TRBJ1-1; D may be TRBD1 (6 bases). V was shortened by 5 bases and J by 3 bases, with 16 bases between the two germline ends. The length of the CDR3 is 15 residues.

By its share, this clone is medium-sized. This chain uses TRBV2 with TRBJ1-6; no clear D. This CDR3 region has 14 residues. The germline V gene has CDR1 SNHLY and CDR2 FYNNEI. Deletions cut 5 bases from V and 11 bases from J, with 16 bases between. Here the CDR3 DNA reads TGTGCCAGCAGTTTGGGCCCCCCCGCGGCACCCCTCCACTTT. This gives the protein CASSLGPPAAPLHF.

This clone has at least ten counts. The rearrangement uses TRBV5-6 and TRBJ2-1, with D perhaps TRBD2 (5 bases). From germline, CDR1 is SGHDT and CDR2 YYEEEE. The CDR3 consists of 15 residues. Trimming took 2 bases from V and 0 from J, leaving 9 bases between them. CDR3 DNA sequence: TGTGCCAGCAGCTTTCGTGGGAGCTCCTACAATGAGCAGTTCTTC. Its translation is CASSFRGSSYNEQFF.

V is TRBV20-1 and J is TRBJ1-1, with 7 bases matching TRBD1. This CDR3 region has 13 residues. V dropped 1 base and J dropped 5; count of bases not matched to a gene: 4. Per germline, CDR1 DFQATT and CDR2 SNEGSKA (reference sequence). CDR3 sequence: CSARGTGETEAFF. CDR3 sequence (DNA): TGCAGTGCTAGAGGAACAGGGGAAACTGAAGCTTTCTTT.

This clone has at least ten counts. V gene TRBV3-1 combines with J gene TRBJ2-7; no clear D gene. The germline CDR1 and CDR2 sequences are LGHDT and YNNKEL (reference sequence). CDR3 length equals 12 residues. The germline V and J ends were trimmed by 1 base and 6 bases, with 7 bases remaining between them. DNA for the CDR3: TGTGCCAGCAGCCAAGTATCGGTCGAGCAGTACTTC. This codes for CASSQVSVEQYF.

This clone was found many times. CDR3 coding DNA: TGTGCCAGCAGTTACTCGTCAGGGGCCGCAGACTCTGGGGCCAACGTCCTGACTTTC. This gives the protein CASSYSSGAADSGANVLTF. The chain has TRBV6-5 and TRBJ2-6; D is possibly TRBD1 (6 bases). CDR3 length: 19 residues. Germline V gives CDR1 MNHEY, CDR2 SVGAGI. V was trimmed by 0 bases and J by 0 bases, leaving 15 bases between them.

This clone was recorded at least ten times. The chain has TRBV13 and TRBJ2-1, with D possibly matching TRBD1 (5 bases). Trimming removed 1 base from V and 4 bases from J, with 14 bases in between. There are 16 residues in the CDR3. Germline V gene lookup returns CDR1 PRHDT and CDR2 FYEKMQ (reference sequence). The DNA of the CDR3 is TGTGCCAGCAGCTTAGTAATGGGGCCTGCTTACAATGAGCAGTTCTTC. Its translation is CASSLVMGPAYNEQFF.

By sample fraction, this clone is medium-sized (0.01 to 0.1%). The rearrangement uses TRBV24-1 and TRBJ2-3, with D unclear. The V end lost 2 bases, the J end lost 9 bases, and 11 bases lay between the germline ends. The CDR3 length is 13 residues. Germline V gives CDR1 KGHDR, CDR2 SFDVKD. The CDR3 nucleotides read TGTGCCACCAGTGATTCTTGGAGTTGGACGCAGTATTTT. It is translated as CATSDSWSWTQYF.

This clone appeared a few times. J is TRBJ2-1 and V is TRBV7-8, with 11 bases aligning to TRBD2. J gave up 2 bases and V 1 base, and 4 bases lay outside the gene matches. Germline V gene data show CDR1 as SGHVS and CDR2 as FQNEAQ. The CDR3 has 17 residues. The CDR3 region has the DNA TGTGCCAGCAGCTTAGGGGGACTAGCGGAGACCTACAATGAGCAGTTCTTC. It codes for CASSLGGLAETYNEQFF.

At least ten counts were recorded for this clone. The chain couples TRBV6-6 to TRBJ1-2; tentative D call: TRBD1 (5 bases). Trimming shortened V by 5 bases and J by 7 bases, and 32 bases separated the two germline ends. From germline, CDR1 is MNHNY and CDR2 SVGAGI (reference sequence). The CDR3 is 19 amino acids. This CDR3 is CASSISVPAGGGVGRGYTF. The CDR3 nucleotides are TGTGCCAGCAGTATAAGTGTCCCAGCGGGCGGAGGGGTAGGTCGTGGCTACACCTTC.

This clone came up many times. This chain's CDR3 is CASREQTGGNSPLHF. The CDR3 DNA reads as TGTGCCAGCAGAGAACAGACAGGGGGGAATTCACCCCTCCACTTT. The chain combines TRBV28 with TRBJ1-6, with 9 nucleotides matching TRBD1. This CDR3 comprises 15 residues. V dropped 6 bases and J dropped 7; count of bases not matched to a gene: 7. The germline V gene encodes CDR1 MDHEN and CDR2 SYDVKM.

This clone was observed a handful of times. Other DNA sequences within the sample encode an identical CDR3. The chain recombines TRBV7-8 with TRBJ2-2, with 7 bases aligning to TRBD2. V lost 5 bases, J lost 8 bases, and 11 bases stayed unmatched. The CDR3 contains 15 residues. CDR1 is SGHVS, CDR2 FQNEAQ, per germline. Written as DNA, the CDR3 is TGTGCCAGCAGCCCCGGGGCTAGCGGTGGGGGGGAGCTGTTTTTT. Protein sequence: CASSPGASGGGELFF.

This clone was detected many times. The chain employs TRBV3-1 and TRBJ2-7; D remains unclear. The germline V and J ends were trimmed by 2 bases and 13 bases, with 15 bases remaining between them. Per the germline V gene, CDR1 is LGHDT and CDR2 is YNNKEL (reference sequence). The CDR3 sequence is 12 residues long. The CDR3: CASSQPRTRPYF. CDR3 DNA sequence: TGTGCCAGCAGCCAACCAAGGACGCGACCATACTTC.

This clone rates as medium-sized. This sequence joins TRBV29-1 and TRBJ1-2, with 7 bases fitting TRBD1. Losses at the gene ends were 5 bases for V and 4 bases for J; bases not matched to a gene: 10. Germline loops: CDR1 SQVTM, CDR2 ANQGSEA. This CDR3 is 14 amino acids long. The CDR3 here is CSVTRDRTTYGYTF. The DNA of the CDR3 is TGCAGCGTTACCCGGGACAGAACAACCTATGGCTACACCTTC.

This clone appeared many times. The rearrangement links TRBV20-1 to TRBJ1-6; no firm D call. Germline CDR1 reads DFQATT; CDR2 reads SNEGSKA (reference sequence). This CDR3 comprises 17 residues. V was pared by 2 bases and J by 2 bases, with 16 bases between. CDR3 sequence: CSARPIRDQPYNSPLHF. In DNA form, the CDR3 reads TGCAGTGCTAGACCAATCCGGGATCAGCCCTATAATTCACCCCTCCACTTT.